Below are 8 T cell receptor beta chains sequenced from a single sample in a study of blood T cells in healthy people across ages. Through a sample-barcoded 5' primer and a J-beta primer mix, a second PCR was run for about 6 to 11 cycles. TCRdb re-analysed the 5' RACE reads in MiXCR, keeping a single row per CDR3 protein. The table records about 670,000 distinct CDR3 sequences, about 43% of them present only once. Sequencing input: blood. The receptors here all came from an elderly man in good health.

As concerns this clonotype: A much larger clone sits a single nucleotide away, making a read error possible. The genes are TRBV28 and TRBJ1-2, with unresolved D. V shed 6 bases and J shed 3 bases, with 17 bases lying between them. The CDR3 consists of 15 residues. Germline V gene sequence: CDR1 MDHEN, CDR2 SYDVKM. The CDR3 nucleotides read TGTGCCAGCAGCCCCCGGGCCAATCTTGACTATGGCTACACCTTC. Translating it yields CASSPRANLDYGYTF.

Remarks on this clonotype: One end of the junction does not line up with germline, which may come from a read error. This chain joins TRBV30 and TRBJ2-6; a possible D gene is TRBD1 (5 bases). The CDR3 is 14 amino acids. Looked up from germline, CDR1 is GTSNPN and CDR2 is SVGIG (reference sequence). CDR3 sequence reads: CAWSFKSGASVLTF. CDR3 DNA sequence: TGTGCCTGGAGTTTTAAGTCTGGGGCCAGCGTCCTGACTTTC.

The V and J genes are TRBV12-3 or TRBV12-4 and TRBJ2-1, with D unresolved. Trimming stripped 5 bases from V and 10 bases from J, with 9 bases between. The CDR3 covers 11 residues. The CDR3 sequence is CASSQKWEQFF. The CDR3 region has the DNA TGTGCCAGCAGTCAGAAATGGGAGCAGTTCTTC.

The V gene is TRBV12-3 or TRBV12-4, the J gene TRBJ2-3, with D perhaps assigned TRBD1 or TRBD2 (5 bases each). V was shortened by 2 bases and J by 6 bases, with 18 bases between the two germline ends. This CDR3 region has 16 residues. The DNA of the CDR3 is TGTGCCAGCAGTTTAACCCGGGACGGCCGAGGGGATACGCAGTATTTT. It specifies CASSLTRDGRGDTQYF.

The chain joins TRBV24-1 to TRBJ2-1; D may be TRBD1 (5 bases). The CDR3 spans 13 residues. Per the germline V gene, CDR1 is KGHDR and CDR2 is SFDVKD. V was clipped by 5 bases and J by 8 bases, with 12 bases between them. The CDR3 DNA is TGTGCCACCAGTGTTCCAGGGTTAGATGAGCAGTTCTTC. Translating it yields CATSVPGLDEQFF.

The chain employs TRBV29-1 and TRBJ2-1, with 12 bases that match TRBD2. The CDR3 loop spans 14 amino acids. The germline gives CDR1 SQVTM, CDR2 ANQGSEA. V lost 6 bases and J lost 7; bases outside the gene matches: 7. CDR3 sequence (DNA): TGCAGCGTCCCGACTAGCGGGAGTTTAAATGAGCAGTTCTTC. Its translation: CSVPTSGSLNEQFF.

The chain couples TRBV24-1 to TRBJ1-1, with 8 bases fitting TRBD1. Losses at the gene ends were 5 bases for V and 1 base for J; bases not matched to a gene: 5. The CDR3 is 15 amino acids. In germline, CDR1 is KGHDR, CDR2 SFDVKD. The CDR3 nucleotides read TGTGCCACCAGTGGTGGGACAGGCAGGAACACTGAAGCTTTCTTT. Its translation is CATSGGTGRNTEAFF.

This clonotype was seen at least ten times. The V gene is TRBV7-2, the J gene TRBJ2-1; 7 bases fit TRBD1. The V gene's germline CDR1 is SGHTA and CDR2 FQGNSA. This CDR3 is built from 14 residues. V dropped 7 bases and J dropped 9; count of bases not matched to a gene: 12. As DNA, the CDR3 is TGTGCCAGCACTCCGGTAGGGGGCTGGAGTGAGCAGTTCTTC. It specifies CASTPVGGWSEQFF.